Shown below are 2 T cell receptor beta chains from a single sample sequenced in a study of cytomegalovirus exposure and HLA in healthy donors. The PCR employed 60 Vbeta primers together with 13 Jbeta primers. Repertoires were generated with immunoSEQ multiplex PCR, while TCRdb's copy carries only in-frame clones and drops some. Its table lists about 140,000 clones. The sequenced material came from PBMCs. These receptors came from a man aged 40-55 years in good health and CMV-seronegative.

This rearrangement joins TRBV18 to TRBJ1-2; 8 positions agree with TRBD1. The germline CDR1 and CDR2 sequences are KGHSH and LQKENI. The CDR3 has 17 residues. Trimming removed 2 bases from V and 8 bases from J; junction bases left unmatched: 16. DNA for the CDR3: TGTGCCAGCTCACCAAACTCTCCCCGGACAGGGTTCGAAGGCTACACCTTC. It encodes CASSPNSPRTGFEGYTF.

The chain couples TRBV19 to TRBJ1-1; D may be TRBD1 (6 bases). V was pared by 4 bases and J by 0 bases, with 12 bases between. CDR3 length: 15 amino acids. The germline gives CDR1 LNHDA, CDR2 SQIVND (reference sequence). The CDR3 DNA sequence: TGTGCCAGTAGTAGGCAGGGGACCATGAACACTGAAGCTTTCTTT. This sequence encodes CASSRQGTMNTEAFF.